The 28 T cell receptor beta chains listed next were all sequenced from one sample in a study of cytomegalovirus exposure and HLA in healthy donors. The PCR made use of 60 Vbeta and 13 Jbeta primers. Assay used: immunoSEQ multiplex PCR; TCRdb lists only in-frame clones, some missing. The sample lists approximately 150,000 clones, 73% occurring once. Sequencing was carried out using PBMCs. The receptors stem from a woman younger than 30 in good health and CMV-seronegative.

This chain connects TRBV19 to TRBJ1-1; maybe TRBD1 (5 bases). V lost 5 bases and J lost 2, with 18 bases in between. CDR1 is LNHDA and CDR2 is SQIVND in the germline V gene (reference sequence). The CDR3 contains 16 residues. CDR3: CASSASGWQGNTEAFF. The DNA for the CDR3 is TGTGCCAGTAGTGCCTCAGGATGGCAGGGTAACACTGAAGCTTTCTTT. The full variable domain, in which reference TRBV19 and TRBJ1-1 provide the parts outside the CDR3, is DGGITQSPKYLFRKEGQNVTLSCEQNLNHDAMYWYRQDPGQGLRLIYYSQIVNDFQKGDIAEGYSVSREKKESFPLTVTSAQKNPTAFYLCASSASGWQGNTEAFFGQGTRLTVV.

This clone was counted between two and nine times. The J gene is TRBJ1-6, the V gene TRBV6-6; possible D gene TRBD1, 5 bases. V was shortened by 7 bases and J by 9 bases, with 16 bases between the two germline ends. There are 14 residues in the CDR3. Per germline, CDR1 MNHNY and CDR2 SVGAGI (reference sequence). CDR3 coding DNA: TGTGCCAGCAACGTAGGGGTGCCTACTTCACCCCTCCACTTT. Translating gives CASNVGVPTSPLHF.

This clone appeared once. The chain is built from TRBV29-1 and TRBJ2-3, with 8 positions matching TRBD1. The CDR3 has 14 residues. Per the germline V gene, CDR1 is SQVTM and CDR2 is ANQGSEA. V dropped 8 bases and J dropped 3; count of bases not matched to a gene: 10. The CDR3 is CSTLRQGRTDTQYF. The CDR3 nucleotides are TGCAGCACCCTCCGACAGGGGCGAACAGATACGCAGTATTTT.

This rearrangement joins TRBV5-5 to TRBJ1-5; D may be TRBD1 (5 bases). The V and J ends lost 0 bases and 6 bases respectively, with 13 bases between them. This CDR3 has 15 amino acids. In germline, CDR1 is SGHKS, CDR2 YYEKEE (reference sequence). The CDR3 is CASSLEAGPSQPQHF. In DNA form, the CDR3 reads TGTGCCAGCAGCTTGGAGGCAGGGCCCAGTCAGCCCCAGCATTTT.

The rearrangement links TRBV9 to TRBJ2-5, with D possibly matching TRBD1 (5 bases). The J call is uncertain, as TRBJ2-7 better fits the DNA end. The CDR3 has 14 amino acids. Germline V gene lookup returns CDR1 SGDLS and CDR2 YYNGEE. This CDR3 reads CASSPPGQVYEQYF. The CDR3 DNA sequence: TGTGCCAGCAGCCCCCCAGGGCAGGTCTACGAGCAGTACTTC.

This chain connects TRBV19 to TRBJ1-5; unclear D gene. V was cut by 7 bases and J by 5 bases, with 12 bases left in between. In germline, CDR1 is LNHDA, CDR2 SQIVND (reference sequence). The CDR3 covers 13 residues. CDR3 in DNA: TGTGCCAGTATGGGCACTTATTATCAGCCCCAGCATTTT. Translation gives CASMGTYYQPQHF.

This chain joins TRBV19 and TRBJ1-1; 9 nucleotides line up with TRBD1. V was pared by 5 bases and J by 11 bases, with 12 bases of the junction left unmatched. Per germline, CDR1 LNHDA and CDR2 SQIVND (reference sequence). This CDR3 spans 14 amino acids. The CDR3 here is CASSLKTGGGEAFF. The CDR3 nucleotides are TGTGCCAGTAGTCTAAAAACAGGGGGCGGAGAGGCTTTCTTT.

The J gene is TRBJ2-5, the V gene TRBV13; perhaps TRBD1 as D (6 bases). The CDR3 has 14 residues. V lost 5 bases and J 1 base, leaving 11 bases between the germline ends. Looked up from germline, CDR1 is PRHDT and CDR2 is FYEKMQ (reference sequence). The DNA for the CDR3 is TGTGCCAGCAGCACCAGGGGCCCCCAAGAGACCCAGTACTTC. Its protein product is CASSTRGPQETQYF.

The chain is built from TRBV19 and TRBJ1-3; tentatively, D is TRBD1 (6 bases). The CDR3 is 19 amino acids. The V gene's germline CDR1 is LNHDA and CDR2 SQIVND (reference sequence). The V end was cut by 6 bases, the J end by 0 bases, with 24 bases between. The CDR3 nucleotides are TGTGCCAGTAGACCCCACAAGACAGGAGCGAGACCCTCTGGAAACACCATATATTTT. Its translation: CASRPHKTGARPSGNTIYF.

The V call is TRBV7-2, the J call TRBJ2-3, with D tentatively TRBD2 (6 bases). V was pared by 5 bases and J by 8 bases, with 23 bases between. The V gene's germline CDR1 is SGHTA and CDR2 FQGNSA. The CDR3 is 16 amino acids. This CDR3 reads CASSISRDSLRGTQYF. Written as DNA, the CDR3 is TGTGCCAGCAGCATCTCACGGGACTCCCTGCGGGGTACGCAGTATTTT.

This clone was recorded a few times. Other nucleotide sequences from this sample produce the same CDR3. The DNA for the CDR3 is TGTGCCAGTTCAGTGAACACTGAAGCTTTCTTT. It is translated as CASSVNTEAFF. The gene calls are TRBV19 and TRBJ1-1; D gene unclear. Trimming took 8 bases from V and 0 from J, leaving 4 bases between them. Germline lookup yields CDR1 LNHDA and CDR2 SQIVND (reference sequence). The CDR3 loop spans 11 amino acids. Full variable domain (rest looked up from reference TRBV19 and TRBJ1-1): DGGITQSPKYLFRKEGQNVTLSCEQNLNHDAMYWYRQDPGQGLRLIYYSQIVNDFQKGDIAEGYSVSREKKESFPLTVTSAQKNPTAFYLCASSVNTEAFFGQGTRLTVV.

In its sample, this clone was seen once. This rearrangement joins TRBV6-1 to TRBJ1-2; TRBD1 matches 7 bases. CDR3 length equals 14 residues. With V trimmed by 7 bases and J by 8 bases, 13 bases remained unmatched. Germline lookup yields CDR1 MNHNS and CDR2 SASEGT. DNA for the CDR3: TGTGCCAGCACCCCGACACAGGGGATCCTCGGCTACACCTTC. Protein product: CASTPTQGILGYTF.

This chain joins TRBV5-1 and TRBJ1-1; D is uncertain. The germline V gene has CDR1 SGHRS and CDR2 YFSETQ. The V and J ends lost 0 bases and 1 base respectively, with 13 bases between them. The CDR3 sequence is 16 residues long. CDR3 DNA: TGCGCCAGCAGCTTGGGTCCGGCGGGGTCGAACACTGAAGCTTTCTTT. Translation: CASSLGPAGSNTEAFF. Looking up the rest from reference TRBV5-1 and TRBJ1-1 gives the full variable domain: KAGVTQTPRYLIKTRGQQVTLSCSPISGHRSVSWYQQTPGQGLQFLFEYFSETQRNKGNFPGRFSGRQFSNSRSEMNVSTLELGDSALYLCASSLGPAGSNTEAFFGQGTRLTVV.

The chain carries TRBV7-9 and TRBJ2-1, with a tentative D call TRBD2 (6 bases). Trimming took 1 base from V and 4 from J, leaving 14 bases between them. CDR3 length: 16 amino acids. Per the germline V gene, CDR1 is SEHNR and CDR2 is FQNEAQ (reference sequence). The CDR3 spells CASSLGPSGPYNEQFF. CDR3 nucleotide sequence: TGTGCCAGCAGCTTAGGGCCGAGCGGGCCTTACAATGAGCAGTTCTTC.

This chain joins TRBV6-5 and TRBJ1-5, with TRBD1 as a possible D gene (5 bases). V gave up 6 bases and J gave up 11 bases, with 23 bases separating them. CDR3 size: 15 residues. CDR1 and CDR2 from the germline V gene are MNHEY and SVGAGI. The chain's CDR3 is CASRPSREGGGAQHF. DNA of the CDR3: TGTGCCAGCAGGCCATCCCGGGAGGGCGGGGGTGCCCAGCATTTT.

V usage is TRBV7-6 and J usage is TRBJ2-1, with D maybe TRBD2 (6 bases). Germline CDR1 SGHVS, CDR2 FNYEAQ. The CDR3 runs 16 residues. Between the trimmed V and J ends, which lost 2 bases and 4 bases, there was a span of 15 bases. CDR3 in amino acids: CASSLSPGELYNEQFF. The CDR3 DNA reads TGTGCCAGCAGCTTAAGTCCGGGGGAACTTTACAATGAGCAGTTCTTC.

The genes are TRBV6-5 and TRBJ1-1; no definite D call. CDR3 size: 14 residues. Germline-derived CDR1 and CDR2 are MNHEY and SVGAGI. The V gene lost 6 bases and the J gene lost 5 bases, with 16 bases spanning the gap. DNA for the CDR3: TGTGCCAGCAGGGCCCAAACTGGCAGGACTGAAGCTTTCTTT. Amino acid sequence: CASRAQTGRTEAFF.

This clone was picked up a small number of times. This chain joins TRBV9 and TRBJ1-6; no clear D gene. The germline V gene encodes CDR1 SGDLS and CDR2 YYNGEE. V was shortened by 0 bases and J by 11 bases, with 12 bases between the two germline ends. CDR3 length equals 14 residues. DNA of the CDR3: TGTGCCAGCAGCGTAGGAGGACGAGGGCCACCCCTCCACTTT. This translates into CASSVGGRGPPLHF.

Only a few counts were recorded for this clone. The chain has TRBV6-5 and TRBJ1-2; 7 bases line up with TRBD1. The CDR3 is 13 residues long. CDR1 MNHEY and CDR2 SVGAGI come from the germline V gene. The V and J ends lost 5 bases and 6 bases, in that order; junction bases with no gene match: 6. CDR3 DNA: TGTGCCAGCAGTCAGGGGACAGTGGATGGCTACACCTTC. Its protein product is CASSQGTVDGYTF.

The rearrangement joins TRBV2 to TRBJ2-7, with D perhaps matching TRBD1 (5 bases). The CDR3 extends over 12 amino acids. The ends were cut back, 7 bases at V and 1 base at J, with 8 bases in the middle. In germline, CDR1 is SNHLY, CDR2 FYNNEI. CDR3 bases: TGTGCCAGCATTAGGACATCCTACGAGCAGTACTTC. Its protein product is CASIRTSYEQYF.

CDR3 sequence (DNA): TGTGCCAGCAGCTTTACGGGGGGGGGCTATGGCTACACCTTC. This codes for CASSFTGGGYGYTF. The chain is built from TRBV7-9 and TRBJ1-2, with D possibly matching TRBD1 (5 bases). The CDR3 runs 14 residues. The germline V gene has CDR1 SEHNR and CDR2 FQNEAQ (reference sequence). V gave up 3 bases and J gave up 4 bases, with 12 bases separating them. The variable domain in full, completed from reference TRBV7-9 and TRBJ1-2, reads DTGVSQNPRHKITKRGQNVTFRCDPISEHNRLYWYRQTLGQGPEFLTYFQNEAQLEKSRLLSDRFSAERPKGSFSTLEIQRTEQGDSAMYLCASSFTGGGYGYTFGSGTRLTVV.

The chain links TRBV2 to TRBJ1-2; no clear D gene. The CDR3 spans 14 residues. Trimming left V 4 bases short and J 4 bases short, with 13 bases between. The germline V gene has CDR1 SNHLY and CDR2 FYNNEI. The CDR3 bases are TGTGCCAGCAGTGTAACGGGGATTGGCTATGGCTACACCTTC. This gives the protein CASSVTGIGYGYTF.

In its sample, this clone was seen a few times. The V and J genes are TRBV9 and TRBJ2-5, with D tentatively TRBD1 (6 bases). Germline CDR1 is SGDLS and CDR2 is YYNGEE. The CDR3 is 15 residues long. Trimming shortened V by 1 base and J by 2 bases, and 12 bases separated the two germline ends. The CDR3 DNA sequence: TGTGCCAGCAGCGTAACGACAGGACTTCAAGAGACCCAGTACTTC. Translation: CASSVTTGLQETQYF. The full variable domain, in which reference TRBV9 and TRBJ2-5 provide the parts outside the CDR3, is DSGVTQTPKHLITATGQRVTLRCSPRSGDLSVYWYQQSLDQGLQFLIQYYNGEERAKGNILERFSAQQFPDLHSELNLSSLELGDSALYFCASSVTTGLQETQYFGPGTRLLVL.

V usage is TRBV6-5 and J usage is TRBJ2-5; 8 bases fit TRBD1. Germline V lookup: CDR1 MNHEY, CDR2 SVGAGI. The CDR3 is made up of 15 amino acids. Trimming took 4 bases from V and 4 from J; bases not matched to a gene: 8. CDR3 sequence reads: CASSSTGASGETQYF. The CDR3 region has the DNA TGTGCCAGCAGTTCGACAGGGGCGAGTGGAGAGACCCAGTACTTC.

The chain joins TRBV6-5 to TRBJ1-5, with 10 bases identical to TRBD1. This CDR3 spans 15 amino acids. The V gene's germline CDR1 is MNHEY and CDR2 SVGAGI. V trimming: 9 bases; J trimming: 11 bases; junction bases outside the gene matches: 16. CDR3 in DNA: TGTGCCAGTCGGTCCGGGACAGGGGAGCGCGTGGCCCAGCATTTT. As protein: CASRSGTGERVAQHF.

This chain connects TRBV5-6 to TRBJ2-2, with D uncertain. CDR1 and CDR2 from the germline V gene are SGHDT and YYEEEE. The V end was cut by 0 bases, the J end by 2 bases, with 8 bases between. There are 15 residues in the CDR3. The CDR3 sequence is CASSLGPLNTGELFF. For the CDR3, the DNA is TGTGCCAGCAGCTTGGGGCCTTTAAACACCGGGGAGCTGTTTTTT.

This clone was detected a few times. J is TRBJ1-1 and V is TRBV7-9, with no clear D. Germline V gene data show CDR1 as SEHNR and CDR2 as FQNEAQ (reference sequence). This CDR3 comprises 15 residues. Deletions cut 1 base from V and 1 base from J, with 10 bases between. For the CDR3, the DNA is TGTGCCAGCAGCTTAGAAGTCAGTTCGAACACTGAAGCTTTCTTT. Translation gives CASSLEVSSNTEAFF.

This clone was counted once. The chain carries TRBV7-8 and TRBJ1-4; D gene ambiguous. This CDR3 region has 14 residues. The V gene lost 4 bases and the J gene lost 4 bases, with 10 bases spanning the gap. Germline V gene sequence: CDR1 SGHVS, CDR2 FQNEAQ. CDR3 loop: CASSSTYLNEKLFF. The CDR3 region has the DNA TGTGCCAGCAGCTCAACATACCTTAATGAAAAACTGTTTTTT.